Following are 15 T cell receptor beta chains from one sample sequenced in a study of T cell responses to AZD1222 COVID-19 vaccine. The table came from immunoSEQ multiplex PCR; TCRdb's copy has only in-frame clones and leaves some out. This table holds roughly 140,000 clones, around 88% found once. The source material was peripheral blood, sampled on day 0 of AZD1222 vaccination. The receptors were gathered from an adult in good health.

This clone was found a few times. The chain combines TRBV6-2 or TRBV6-3 with TRBJ2-7, with D possibly matching TRBD1 (6 bases). The V gene lost 0 bases and the J gene lost 1 base, with 19 bases spanning the gap. The CDR3 covers 18 residues. Per the germline V gene, CDR1 is MNHEY and CDR2 is SVGEGT. The CDR3 nucleotides read TGTGCCAGCAGTTACTCTGCCCGGAGGACAGAAGAATCCTACGAGCAGTACTTC. Residues: CASSYSARRTEESYEQYF.

The chain recombines TRBV20-1 with TRBJ2-1; D is unresolved. The V gene's germline CDR1 is DFQATT and CDR2 SNEGSKA (reference sequence). The CDR3 is 11 amino acids. The CDR3 region is CRVKDGAREFF. The CDR3, as DNA: TGCAGGGTGAAGGACGGAGCTCGAGAGTTCTTC.

The chain combines TRBV2 with TRBJ1-4; weak D call: TRBD1 (6 bases). With 1 base removed from V and 8 bases from J, the gap between germline ends came to 8 bases. The CDR3 runs 13 residues. Germline V CDR1 and CDR2: SNHLY, FYNNEI. CDR3 loop: CASSEGGQEKLFF. The CDR3 DNA reads TGTGCCAGCAGTGAAGGAGGACAGGAAAAACTGTTTTTT.

V gene TRBV28 combines with J gene TRBJ1-4, with 7 bases matching TRBD1. Germline lookup yields CDR1 MDHEN and CDR2 SYDVKM. CDR3 length equals 16 residues. Trimming cost V 5 bases and J 0 bases; bases outside gene matches: 6. CDR3 nucleotides: TGTGCCAGCAGTGGGGACAGTTTTGCAACTAATGAAAAACTGTTTTTT. It encodes CASSGDSFATNEKLFF.

This chain joins TRBV18 and TRBJ2-7; possibly TRBD2 for D (5 bases). This CDR3 has 14 residues. In germline, CDR1 is KGHSH, CDR2 LQKENI. The V end was cut by 2 bases, the J end by 3 bases, with 11 bases between. The CDR3: CASSPYDEGYEQYF. The CDR3 coding sequence is TGTGCCAGCTCACCATATGATGAGGGCTACGAGCAGTACTTC. The full variable domain, completed using reference TRBV18 and TRBJ2-7, is NAGVMQNPRHLVRRRGQEARLRCSPMKGHSHVYWYRQLPEEGLKFMVYLQKENIIDESGMPKERFSAEFPKEGPSILRIQQVVRGDSAAYFCASSPYDEGYEQYFGPGTRLTVT.

This clone was detected only a few times. The CDR3 here is CSVVLGAGELFF. The CDR3, as DNA: TGCAGCGTTGTTTTGGGGGCCGGGGAGCTGTTTTTT. The J gene is TRBJ2-2, the V gene TRBV29-1; D assignment may be TRBD1 or TRBD2 (5 bases each). The germline V and J ends were trimmed by 4 bases and 6 bases, with 9 bases remaining between them. Per the germline V gene, CDR1 is SQVTM and CDR2 is ANQGSEA. The CDR3 spans 12 residues.

V is TRBV27 and J is TRBJ2-7, with 9 nucleotides matching TRBD1. The CDR3 runs 14 residues. Germline loops: CDR1 MNHEY, CDR2 SMNVEV (reference sequence). V was clipped by 3 bases and J by 3 bases; unmatched bases: 3. For the CDR3, the DNA is TGTGCCAGCAGTTTCGGGGGACAGGGCTACGAGCAGTACTTC. Translated: CASSFGGQGYEQYF.

The rearrangement uses TRBV19 and TRBJ2-7, with 8 bases matching TRBD2. CDR1 LNHDA and CDR2 SQIVND come from the germline V gene (reference sequence). This CDR3 contains 15 residues. V gave up 3 bases and J gave up 0 bases; unmatched junction bases: 4. CDR3 sequence (DNA): TGTGCCAGTAGTATCCAGCGGGGGCCCTCCTACGAGCAGTACTTC. It specifies CASSIQRGPSYEQYF.

This clone was observed a handful of times. The J gene is TRBJ2-3, the V gene TRBV5-4, with 7 positions matching TRBD2. Germline trimming cut 4 bases from V and 6 bases from J; bases unmatched to any gene: 11. This CDR3 contains 15 residues. Germline V CDR1 and CDR2: SGHNT, YYREEE (reference sequence). The CDR3 region has the DNA TGTGCCAGCAGCAAGGCGGCGGGGGATTACGATACGCAGTATTTT. It codes for CASSKAAGDYDTQYF.

The gene calls are TRBV6-5 and TRBJ1-4; 8 bases match TRBD1. Trimming took 6 bases from V and 12 from J; bases not matched to a gene: 9. Looked up from germline, CDR1 is MNHEY and CDR2 is SVGAGI. CDR3 size: 13 residues. CDR3 DNA sequence: TGTGCCAGCAGACAGGGGGGGGAGGGCCAACTGTTTTTT. Protein: CASRQGGEGQLFF.

V and J are TRBV18 and TRBJ2-7, with D uncertain. In germline, CDR1 is KGHSH, CDR2 LQKENI. V lost 3 bases and J 2 bases, leaving 14 bases between the germline ends. CDR3 size: 15 residues. DNA for the CDR3: TGTGCCAGCTCACCGGCGGAAGGTCTGGCCTACGAGCAGTACTTC. This sequence encodes CASSPAEGLAYEQYF. The full variable domain, completed using reference TRBV18 and TRBJ2-7, is NAGVMQNPRHLVRRRGQEARLRCSPMKGHSHVYWYRQLPEEGLKFMVYLQKENIIDESGMPKERFSAEFPKEGPSILRIQQVVRGDSAAYFCASSPAEGLAYEQYFGPGTRLTVT.

The V gene is TRBV28, the J gene TRBJ1-1; possibly TRBD1 for D (5 bases). Germline values: CDR1 MDHEN, CDR2 SYDVKM. The CDR3 runs 13 residues. V shed 1 base and J shed 7 bases, with 10 bases lying between them. CDR3 nucleotide sequence: TGTGCCAGCAGTTTATTGGGGGGTTATGAAGCTTTCTTT. As protein: CASSLLGGYEAFF.

The chain carries TRBV5-6 and TRBJ2-3; the match to TRBD1 covers 12 bases. The CDR3 runs 18 residues. Germline V gives CDR1 SGHDT, CDR2 YYEEEE. V shed 1 base, J shed 7 bases, and the junction held 13 bases outside the gene matches. The CDR3: CASSLIGAGTGGKNTQYF. In nucleotides, the CDR3 is TGTGCCAGCAGCTTGATAGGAGCCGGGACAGGGGGCAAAAATACGCAGTATTTT.

The CDR3 is CASSVGGGAGDTQYF. For the CDR3, the DNA is TGTGCCAGCAGTGTCGGCGGGGGGGCGGGAGATACGCAGTATTTT. The V call is TRBV2, the J call TRBJ2-3; 9 positions match TRBD2. The V gene's germline CDR1 is SNHLY and CDR2 FYNNEI. J gave up 5 bases and V 4 bases, and 7 bases lay outside the gene matches. The CDR3 spans 15 residues.

This chain uses TRBV7-8 with TRBJ1-1; 7 bases line up with TRBD1. The CDR3 consists of 15 residues. Germline-derived CDR1 and CDR2 are SGHVS and FQNEAQ. V lost 5 bases and J lost 1; bases outside the gene matches: 7. This chain's CDR3 is CASSTTGRANTEAFF. The CDR3 DNA is TGTGCCAGCAGCACGACAGGGAGGGCGAACACTGAAGCTTTCTTT.